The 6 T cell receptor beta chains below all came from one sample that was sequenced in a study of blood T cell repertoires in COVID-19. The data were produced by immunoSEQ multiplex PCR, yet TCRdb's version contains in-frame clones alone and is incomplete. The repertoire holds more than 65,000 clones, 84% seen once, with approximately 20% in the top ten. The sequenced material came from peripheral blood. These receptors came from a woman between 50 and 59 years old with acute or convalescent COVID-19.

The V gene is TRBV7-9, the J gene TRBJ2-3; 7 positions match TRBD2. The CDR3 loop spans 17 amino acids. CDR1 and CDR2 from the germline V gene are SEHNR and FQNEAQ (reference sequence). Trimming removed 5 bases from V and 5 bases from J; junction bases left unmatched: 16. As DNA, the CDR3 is TGTGCCAGCAGCCCCGGCCCGGGACTACCGTCTTTAGATACGCAGTATTTT. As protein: CASSPGPGLPSLDTQYF.

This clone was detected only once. The chain's CDR3 is CASSPRRTSGGASYNEQFF. In nucleotides, the CDR3 is TGTGCCAGCTCACCAAGGAGGACTAGCGGGGGGGCTTCCTACAATGAGCAGTTCTTC. This chain links TRBV18 with TRBJ2-1; 15 positions agree with TRBD2. This CDR3 has 19 amino acids. V trimming: 2 bases; J trimming: 1 base; junction bases outside the gene matches: 6. From germline, CDR1 is KGHSH and CDR2 LQKENI.

CDR3 protein: CASSETGRNTEAFF. The CDR3, as DNA: TGTGCCAGCAGTGAAACGGGTAGGAACACTGAAGCTTTCTTT. This chain uses TRBV25-1 with TRBJ1-1; D call uncertain. CDR3 length equals 14 residues. Germline V gene data show CDR1 as MGHDK and CDR2 as SYGVNS. The V end lost 2 bases, the J end lost 1 base, and 8 bases lay between the germline ends. The entire variable domain, with the rest obtained from reference TRBV25-1 and TRBJ1-1, is as follows: EADIYQTPRYLVIGTGKKITLECSQTMGHDKMYWYQQDPGMELHLIHYSYGVNSTEKGDLSSESTVSRIRTEHFPLTLESARPSHTSQYLCASSETGRNTEAFFGQGTRLTVV.

The chain's CDR3 is CASSPGGGGPLHF. Here the CDR3 DNA reads TGTGCCAGCAGTCCGGGGGGCGGGGGGCCCCTCCACTTT. The chain joins TRBV4-2 to TRBJ1-6; maybe TRBD1 (6 bases). The germline gives CDR1 LGHNA, CDR2 YNFKEQ. Trimming took 6 bases from V and 13 from J, leaving 16 bases between them. The CDR3 has 13 amino acids.

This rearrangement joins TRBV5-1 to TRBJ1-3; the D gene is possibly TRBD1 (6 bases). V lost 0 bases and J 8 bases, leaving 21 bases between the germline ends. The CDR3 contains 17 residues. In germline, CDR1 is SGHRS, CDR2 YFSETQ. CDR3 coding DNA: TGCGCCAGCAGCTTGGGAAAACGAGCGGGACACGGTGACACCATATATTTT. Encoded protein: CASSLGKRAGHGDTIYF.

The DNA of the CDR3 is TGTGCCAGCTCACCTTTGCAGATCCCCTCTGGAAACACCATATATTTT. Translated: CASSPLQIPSGNTIYF. This rearrangement joins TRBV18 to TRBJ1-3; no reliable D call. Trimming left V 3 bases short and J 0 bases short, with 12 bases between. Germline CDR1 and CDR2: KGHSH and LQKENI. This CDR3 is built from 16 residues.